This T cell receptor beta chain is from a study of glioma-infiltrating T cells after dendritic cell vaccination. Background on the study: Treatment, given 2003 to 2012, was autologous tumor lysate-pulsed dendritic cell vaccination.

Only in-frame clones appear in the TCRdb table, and some are missing; sequencing was by immunoSEQ multiplex PCR. This sample carries 72,000 or so clones, roughly 84% of them seen once, and the ten largest clones take around 2.3%. Noted time point: after dendritic cell vaccination, including at tumor progression/relapse. PBMC were collected before vaccination, two weeks after the third vaccination, and at progression. Unmatched junction bases numbered 9, after V lost 3 bases and J lost 8 bases. The CDR3 is 14 residues long. In germline, CDR1 is LGHNA, CDR2 YNFKEQ. The material was blood, obtained after dendritic cell vaccination. The chain combines TRBV4-2 with TRBJ1-2, with TRBD1 matching 7 bases. This TCR was sampled from a human donor with glioblastoma. CDR3 in amino acids: CASSQDAGGSGYTF. CDR3 nucleotides: TGTGCCAGCAGCCAGGATGCAGGGGGTAGCGGCTACACCTTC.